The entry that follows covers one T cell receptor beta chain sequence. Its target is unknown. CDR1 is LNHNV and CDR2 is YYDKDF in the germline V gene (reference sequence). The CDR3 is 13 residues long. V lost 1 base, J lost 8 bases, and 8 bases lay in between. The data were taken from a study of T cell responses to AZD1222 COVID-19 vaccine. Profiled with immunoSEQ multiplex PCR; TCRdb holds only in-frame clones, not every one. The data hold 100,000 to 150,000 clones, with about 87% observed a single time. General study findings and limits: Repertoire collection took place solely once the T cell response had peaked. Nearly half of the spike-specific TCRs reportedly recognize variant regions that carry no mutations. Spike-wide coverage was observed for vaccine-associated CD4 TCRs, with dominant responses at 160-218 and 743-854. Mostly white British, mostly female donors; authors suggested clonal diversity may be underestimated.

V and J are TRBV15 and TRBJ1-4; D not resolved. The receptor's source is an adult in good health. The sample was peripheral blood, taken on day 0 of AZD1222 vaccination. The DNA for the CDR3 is TGTGCCACCAGCAGAGGGGCCGGAGAAAAACTGTTTTTT. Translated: CATSRGAGEKLFF. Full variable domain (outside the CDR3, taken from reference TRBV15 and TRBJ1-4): DAMVIQNPRYQVTQFGKPVTLSCSQTLNHNVMYWYQQKSSQAPKLLFHYYDKDFNNEADTPDNFQSRRPNTSFCFLDIRSPGLGDTAMYLCATSRGAGEKLFFGSGTQLSVL.